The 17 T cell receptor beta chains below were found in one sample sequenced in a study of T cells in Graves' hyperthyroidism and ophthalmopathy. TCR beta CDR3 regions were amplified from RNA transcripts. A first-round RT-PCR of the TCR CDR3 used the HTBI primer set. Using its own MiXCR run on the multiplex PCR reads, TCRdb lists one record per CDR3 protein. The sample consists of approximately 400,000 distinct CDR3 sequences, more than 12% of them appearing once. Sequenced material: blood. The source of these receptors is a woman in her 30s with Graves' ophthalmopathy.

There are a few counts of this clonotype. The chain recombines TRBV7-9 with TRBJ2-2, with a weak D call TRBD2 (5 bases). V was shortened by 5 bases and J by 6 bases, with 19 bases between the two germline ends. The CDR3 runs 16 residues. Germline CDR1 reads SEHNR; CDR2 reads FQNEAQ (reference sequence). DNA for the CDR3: TGTGCCAGCAGCGGCAAACTTTCGGGGTATCCCGGGGAGCTGTTTTTT. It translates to CASSGKLSGYPGELFF. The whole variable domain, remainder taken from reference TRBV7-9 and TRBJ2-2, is DTGVSQNPRHKITKRGQNVTFRCDPISEHNRLYWYRQTLGQGPEFLTYFQNEAQLEKSRLLSDRFSAERPKGSFSTLEIQRTEQGDSAMYLCASSGKLSGYPGELFFGEGSRLTVL.

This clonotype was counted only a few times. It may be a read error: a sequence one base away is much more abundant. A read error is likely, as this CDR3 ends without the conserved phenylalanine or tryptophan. CDR3 DNA: TGTGCCAGCAGTTTAGTGGGGGGAGCTGGGGCCAACGTCCTGACTTAC. As protein: CASSLVGGAGANVLTY. This chain joins TRBV2 and TRBJ2-6, with D perhaps TRBD2 (6 bases). This CDR3 spans 16 amino acids. Trimming took off 5 bases at V and 2 bases at J, with 13 bases between the two ends. Looked up from germline, CDR1 is SNHLY and CDR2 is FYNNEI.

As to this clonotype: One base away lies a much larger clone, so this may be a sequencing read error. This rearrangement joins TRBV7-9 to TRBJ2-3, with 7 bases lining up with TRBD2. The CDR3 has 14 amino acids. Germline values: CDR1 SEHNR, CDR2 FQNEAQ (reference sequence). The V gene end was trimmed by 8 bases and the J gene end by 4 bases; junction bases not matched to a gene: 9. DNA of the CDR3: TGTGCCAGCGGCTACGGACTAGGCCCAGATACGCAGTATTTT. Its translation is CASGYGLGPDTQYF.

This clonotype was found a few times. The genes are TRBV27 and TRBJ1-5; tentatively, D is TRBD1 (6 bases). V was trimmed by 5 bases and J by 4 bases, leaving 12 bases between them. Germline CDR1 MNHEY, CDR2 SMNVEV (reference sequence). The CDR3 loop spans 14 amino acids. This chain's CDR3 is CASSLDRRNQPQHF. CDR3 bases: TGTGCCAGCAGTCTCGACAGGAGAAATCAGCCCCAGCATTTT.

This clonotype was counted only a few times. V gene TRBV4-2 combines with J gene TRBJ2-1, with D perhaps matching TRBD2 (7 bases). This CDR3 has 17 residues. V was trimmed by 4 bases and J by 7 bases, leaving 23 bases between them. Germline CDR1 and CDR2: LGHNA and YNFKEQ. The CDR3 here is CASSRGGLLHGWNEQFF. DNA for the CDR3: TGTGCCAGCAGCCGGGGGGGGCTCCTCCATGGATGGAATGAGCAGTTCTTC.

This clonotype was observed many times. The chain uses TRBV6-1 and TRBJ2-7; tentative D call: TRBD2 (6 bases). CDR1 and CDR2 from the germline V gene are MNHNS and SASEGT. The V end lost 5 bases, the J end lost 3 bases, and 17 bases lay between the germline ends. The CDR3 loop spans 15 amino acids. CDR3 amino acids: CASSLGGTGRYEQYF. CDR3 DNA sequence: TGTGCCAGCAGTCTTGGAGGGACGGGGCGCTACGAGCAGTACTTC.

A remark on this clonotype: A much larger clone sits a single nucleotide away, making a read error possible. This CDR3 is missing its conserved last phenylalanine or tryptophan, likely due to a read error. CDR3 region: CASSVKLTAGASTDTQYL. The CDR3 DNA follows: TGTGCCAGCAGTGTGAAGCTTACAGCCGGGGCCAGCACAGATACGCAGTATCTT. This chain uses TRBV2 with TRBJ2-3; D is tentatively TRBD1 or TRBD2 (5 bases each). V was cut by 4 bases and J by 0 bases, with 20 bases left in between. Germline loops: CDR1 SNHLY, CDR2 FYNNEI. The CDR3 spans 18 residues.

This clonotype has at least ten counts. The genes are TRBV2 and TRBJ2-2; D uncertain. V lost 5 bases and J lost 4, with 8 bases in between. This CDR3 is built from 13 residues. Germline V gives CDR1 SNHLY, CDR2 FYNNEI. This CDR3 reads CASSLQSTGELFF. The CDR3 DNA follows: TGTGCCAGCAGTTTACAGAGCACCGGGGAGCTGTTTTTT.

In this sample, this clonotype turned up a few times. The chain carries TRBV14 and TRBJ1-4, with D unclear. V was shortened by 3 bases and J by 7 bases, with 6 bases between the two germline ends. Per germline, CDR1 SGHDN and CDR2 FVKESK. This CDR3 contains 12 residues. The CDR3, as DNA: TGTGCCAGCAGCCATACGGGTGAAAAACTGTTTTTT. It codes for CASSHTGEKLFF.

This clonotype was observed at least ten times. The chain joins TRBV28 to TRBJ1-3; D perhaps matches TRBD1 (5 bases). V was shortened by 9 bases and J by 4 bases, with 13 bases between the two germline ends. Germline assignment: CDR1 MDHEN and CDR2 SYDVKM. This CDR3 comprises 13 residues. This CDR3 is CASRTWGGNTIYF. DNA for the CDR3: TGTGCCAGTCGAACATGGGGCGGAAACACCATATATTTT.

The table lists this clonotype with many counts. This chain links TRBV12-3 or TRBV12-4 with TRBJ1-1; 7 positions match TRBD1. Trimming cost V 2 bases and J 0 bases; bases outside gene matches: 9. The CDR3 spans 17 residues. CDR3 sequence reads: CASSLLTGNVLNTEAFF. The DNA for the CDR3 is TGTGCCAGCAGTTTATTGACAGGGAACGTGCTGAACACTGAAGCTTTCTTT.

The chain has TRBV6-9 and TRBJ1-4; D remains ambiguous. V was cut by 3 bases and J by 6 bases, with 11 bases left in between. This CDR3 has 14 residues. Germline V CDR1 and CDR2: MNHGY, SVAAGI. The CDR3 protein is CASSYPRRDEKLFF. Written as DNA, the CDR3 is TGTGCCAGCAGTTACCCCCGAAGAGATGAAAAACTGTTTTTT.

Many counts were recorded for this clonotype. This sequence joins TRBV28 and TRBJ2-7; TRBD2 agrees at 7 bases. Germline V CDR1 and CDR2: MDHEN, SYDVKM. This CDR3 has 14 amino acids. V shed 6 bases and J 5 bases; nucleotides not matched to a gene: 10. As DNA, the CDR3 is TGTGCCAGCAGGAGGTCTAGCGGTTTCCACGAGCAGTACTTC. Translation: CASRRSSGFHEQYF.

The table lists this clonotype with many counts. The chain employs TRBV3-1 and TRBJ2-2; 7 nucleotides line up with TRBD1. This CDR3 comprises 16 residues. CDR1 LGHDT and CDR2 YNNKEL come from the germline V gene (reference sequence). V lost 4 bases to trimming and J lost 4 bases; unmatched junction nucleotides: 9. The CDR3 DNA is TGTGCCAGCAGCCGAAAGCCGGACAGGACCACCGGGGAGCTGTTTTTT. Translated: CASSRKPDRTTGELFF.

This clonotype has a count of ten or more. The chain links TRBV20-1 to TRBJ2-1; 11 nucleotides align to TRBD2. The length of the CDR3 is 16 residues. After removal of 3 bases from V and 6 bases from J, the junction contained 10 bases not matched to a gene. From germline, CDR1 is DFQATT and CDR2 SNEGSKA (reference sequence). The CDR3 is CSARVASGGHVNEQFF. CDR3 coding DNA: TGCAGTGCTAGGGTGGCTAGCGGGGGGCATGTCAATGAGCAGTTCTTC.

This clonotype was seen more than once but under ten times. The CDR3 DNA follows: TGTGCCAGCAGCTTAGGGACCGGGGAAAGAGCTAATGAAAAACTGTTTTTT. Protein: CASSLGTGERANEKLFF. J is TRBJ1-4 and V is TRBV5-6; possibly TRBD1 for D (5 bases). The V and J ends lost 2 bases and 3 bases respectively, with 17 bases between them. Germline-derived CDR1 and CDR2 are SGHDT and YYEEEE. The CDR3 has 17 amino acids.

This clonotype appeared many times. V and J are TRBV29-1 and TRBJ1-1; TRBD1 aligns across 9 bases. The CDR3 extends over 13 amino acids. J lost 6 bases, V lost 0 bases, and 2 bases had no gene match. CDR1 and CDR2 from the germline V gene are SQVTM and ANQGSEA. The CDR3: CSVEDRTGAEAFF. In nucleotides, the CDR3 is TGCAGCGTTGAAGACAGGACAGGGGCTGAAGCTTTCTTT.